This T cell receptor beta chain was observed in a study of tumor-infiltrating lymphocytes in primary liver carcinoma. Overall study context: Primary liver carcinoma in the patients was surgically resected. Samples returned roughly 3.5 to 8 million productive TCRbeta reads, a yield that was similar across tissue types. The study, taken as a whole, reports: Bulk samples went unsorted, so CD4+ and CD8+ repertoires were not compared.

V lost 5 bases and J lost 11, with 19 bases in between. This CDR3 is 13 amino acids long. The table lists this clonotype with a count of one. Its target is unknown. The template, roughly 550 ng total RNA, yielded TCR beta cDNA made with a constant-region primer. Three nested multiplex PCR rounds, a slightly modified ARM-PCR method, built the TCR beta libraries. With TRBV1-TRBV30 forward primers and a C-beta reverse primer, the first two PCR rounds were run for around 10 cycles each. TCRdb itself ran the multiplex PCR reads through MiXCR, one entry per CDR3 protein. Of about 200,000 distinct CDR3 sequences listed, around 60% are singletons. Germline DNA was extracted alongside blood RNA, which was obtained from unsorted whole blood.

Input material: peripheral blood. The clonotype originates from a woman aged 55-69 years with primary liver carcinoma and hepatitis B virus infection. J is TRBJ2-7 and V is TRBV12-3 or TRBV12-4; D may be TRBD2 (5 bases). This CDR3 is CASSNRQAYGKYF. The CDR3 bases are TGTGCCAGCAGTAATAGACAAGCCTACGGGAAGTACTTC.